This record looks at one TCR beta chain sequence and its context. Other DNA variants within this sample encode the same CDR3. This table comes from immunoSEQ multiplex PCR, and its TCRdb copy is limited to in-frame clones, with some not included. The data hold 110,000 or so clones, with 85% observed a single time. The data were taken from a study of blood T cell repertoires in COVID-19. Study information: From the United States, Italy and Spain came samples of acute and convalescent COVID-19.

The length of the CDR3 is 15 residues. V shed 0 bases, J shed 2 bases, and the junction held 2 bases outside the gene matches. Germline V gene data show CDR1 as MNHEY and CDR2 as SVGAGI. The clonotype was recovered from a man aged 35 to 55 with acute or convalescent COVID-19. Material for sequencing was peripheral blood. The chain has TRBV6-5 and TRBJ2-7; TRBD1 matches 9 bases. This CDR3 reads CASSYSDRGPYEQYF. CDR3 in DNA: TGTGCCAGCAGTTACTCGGACAGGGGCCCCTACGAGCAGTACTTC.